This T cell receptor (beta chain) was profiled in a study of T cells in Graves' hyperthyroidism and ophthalmopathy. This clonotype occurred a few times. TCR beta CDR3 region amplification was performed from RNA transcripts. The HTBI primer set served for first-round RT-PCR of the TCR CDR3. TCRdb redid the calling of the multiplex PCR reads with MiXCR, one entry per CDR3 protein. This sample has around 340,000 distinct CDR3 sequences, with under 25% found just once. From germline, CDR1 is GTSNPN and CDR2 SVGIG (reference sequence). Trimming cost V 3 bases and J 6 bases; bases outside gene matches: 17. There are 18 residues in the CDR3.

The sequenced sample was blood. The chain couples TRBV30 to TRBJ2-2, with 9 bases matching TRBD2. The receptor's source is a woman aged 50 to 60 with Graves' hyperthyroidism. The CDR3 loop is CAWRKGGSGGLGAGELFF. As DNA, the CDR3 is TGTGCCTGGAGAAAAGGAGGAAGCGGGGGGCTGGGGGCCGGGGAGCTGTTTTTT.